This TCR beta chain is drawn from a study of T cell changes during pregnancy in multiple sclerosis. With 4 bases clipped from V and 1 base from J, the junction kept 4 bases outside the gene matches. This CDR3 has 14 residues. Looked up from germline, CDR1 is LGHNA and CDR2 is YSLEER. The data were produced by immunoSEQ multiplex PCR, yet TCRdb's version contains in-frame clones alone and is incomplete. This sample yields 45,000 to 70,000 clones, of which 92% are seen a single time; about 0.64% belongs to the top ten. The J gene is TRBJ2-7, the V gene TRBV4-3, with TRBD1 matching 7 bases. The sequence was collected from a female donor with multiple sclerosis, enrolled in a pregnancy study. Sequenced material: CD4+ T cells from peripheral blood mononuclear cells, taken after pregnancy. This CDR3 reads CASSPSTGSYEQYF. CDR3 coding DNA: TGCGCCAGCAGCCCTTCGACAGGGTCCTACGAGCAGTACTTC.